These 21 T cell receptor beta chains were all obtained from the same sample, sequenced in a study of shared clonotypes between healthy human individuals (dated by TCRdb to 2018 to 2021). The library was obtained by the immunoSEQ multiplex PCR assay. TCRdb took over this immuneACCESS table, retaining in-frame rearrangements with V and J assigned. Such tables are incomplete; in checked studies, under half of the missing clones stem from an unresolved V gene, and the remainder is unexplained. The table for this sample lists some 660,000 clones; around four fifths of them were counted only once. 1.5% to 2% of the sample belongs to the ten largest clones. The material sequenced was memory CD4+ T cells sorted from blood. In the paper's terms, the cell subset or site label means: CD45RA-negative fraction. The receptors were sampled from a woman under 40 in good health.

V gene TRBV7-9 combines with J gene TRBJ1-5, with 7 bases identical to TRBD1. This CDR3 has 15 residues. Germline V gives CDR1 SEHNR, CDR2 FQNEAQ (reference sequence). Losses at the gene ends were 5 bases for V and 3 bases for J; bases not matched to a gene: 7. This CDR3 is CASSISGTDNQPQHF. CDR3 DNA sequence: TGTGCCAGCAGCATCTCCGGGACAGACAATCAGCCCCAGCATTTT.

The rearrangement links TRBV5-4 to TRBJ2-3; D possibly corresponds to TRBD1 (6 bases). The CDR3 runs 15 residues. Germline CDR1 and CDR2: SGHNT and YYREEE (reference sequence). V lost 0 bases and J 4 bases, leaving 12 bases between the germline ends. This chain's CDR3 is CASSLAGVPADTQYF. The CDR3, as DNA: TGTGCCAGCAGCTTGGCAGGGGTCCCCGCAGATACGCAGTATTTT.

This sequence joins TRBV29-1 and TRBJ2-3, with unresolved D. V lost 7 bases to trimming and J lost 0 bases, with 8 bases between them. CDR1 and CDR2 (germline): SQVTM, ANQGSEA. The CDR3 consists of 12 residues. CDR3 DNA sequence: TGCAGCGCGGATACTAGCACAGATACGCAGTATTTT. Translation gives CSADTSTDTQYF.

The rearrangement uses TRBV11-2 and TRBJ1-1; D perhaps matches TRBD1 (6 bases). The germline CDR1 and CDR2 sequences are SGHAT and FQNNGV. This CDR3 is built from 14 residues. V lost 4 bases, J lost 1 base, and 10 bases lay in between. CDR3 protein: CASSSQGWNTEAFF. As DNA, the CDR3 is TGTGCCAGCAGCTCACAGGGCTGGAACACTGAAGCTTTCTTT.

The rearrangement links TRBV5-4 to TRBJ2-3; 10 nucleotides line up with TRBD2. With 0 bases clipped from V and 6 bases from J, the junction kept 7 bases outside the gene matches. The CDR3 loop spans 16 amino acids. Germline CDR1 is SGHNT and CDR2 is YYREEE (reference sequence). CDR3: CASSLASGSAGDTQYF. The CDR3 region has the DNA TGTGCCAGCAGCTTGGCTAGCGGGAGCGCCGGGGATACGCAGTATTTT.

V and J are TRBV5-1 and TRBJ2-3; TRBD2 matches at 12 bases. Germline CDR1 reads SGHRS; CDR2 reads YFSETQ. This CDR3 is 17 amino acids long. With 2 bases clipped from V and 2 bases from J, the junction kept 6 bases outside the gene matches. Here the CDR3 reads CASSFAGLAGLTDTQYF. The CDR3 DNA reads TGCGCCAGCAGCTTCGCAGGACTAGCGGGGCTCACAGATACGCAGTATTTT.

V and J are TRBV19 and TRBJ2-1; 8 bases line up with TRBD2. The CDR3 runs to 15 residues. Looked up from germline, CDR1 is LNHDA and CDR2 is SQIVND (reference sequence). J lost 7 bases, V lost 6 bases, and 11 bases had no gene match. The CDR3 region has the DNA TGTGCCAGTAGGGATGTGGCGGGAGGTAGGAATGAGCAGTTCTTC. Translation gives CASRDVAGGRNEQFF.

This clone was counted only a few times. As DNA, the CDR3 is TGTGCCAGCACCCCTAGCTGGTACAATGAGCAGTTCTTC. Encoded protein: CASTPSWYNEQFF. The chain links TRBV6-1 to TRBJ2-1; maybe TRBD2 (5 bases). The germline CDR1 and CDR2 sequences are MNHNS and SASEGT. This CDR3 region has 13 residues. Trimming cost V 7 bases and J 4 bases, with 11 bases left between them.

The chain recombines TRBV27 with TRBJ2-1; D is perhaps TRBD1 or TRBD2 (5 bases each). Germline assignment: CDR1 MNHEY and CDR2 SMNVEV (reference sequence). The ends were cut back, 8 bases at V and 0 bases at J, with 14 bases in the middle. The CDR3 consists of 15 residues. The CDR3 reads CASSGRESSYNEQFF. CDR3 DNA sequence: TGTGCCAGCTCGGGCAGGGAGAGCTCCTACAATGAGCAGTTCTTC.

The chain combines TRBV6-5 with TRBJ1-2; weak D call: TRBD1 (5 bases). The CDR3 has 13 amino acids. Germline V CDR1 and CDR2: MNHEY, SVGAGI. V was cut by 2 bases and J by 7 bases, with 11 bases left in between. The CDR3 region is CASSYEDRGGYTF. The DNA for the CDR3 is TGTGCCAGCAGTTACGAGGATAGGGGTGGCTACACCTTC.

The gene calls are TRBV2 and TRBJ2-5, with 14 bases lining up with TRBD2. J lost 3 bases, V lost 7 bases, and 4 bases had no gene match. The CDR3 is made up of 15 amino acids. Germline V gene data show CDR1 as SNHLY and CDR2 as FYNNEI. CDR3 loop: CASTGLAGGEETQYF. The CDR3 coding sequence is TGTGCCAGCACTGGACTAGCGGGAGGCGAAGAGACCCAGTACTTC.

The J gene is TRBJ1-5, the V gene TRBV28, with D possibly TRBD1 on 5 matching bases. The V gene lost 4 bases and the J gene lost 4 bases, with 14 bases spanning the gap. This CDR3 has 15 residues. Germline V gene lookup returns CDR1 MDHEN and CDR2 SYDVKM. This chain's CDR3 is CASSSIGGGNQPQHF. CDR3 coding DNA: TGTGCCAGCAGTTCGATTGGGGGGGGTAATCAGCCCCAGCATTTT.

The chain uses TRBV5-1 and TRBJ1-1, with D tentatively TRBD1 (6 bases). CDR1 is SGHRS, CDR2 YFSETQ, per germline. The CDR3 length is 16 residues. Between the trimmed V and J ends, which lost 1 base and 0 bases, there was a span of 13 bases. The CDR3, as DNA: TGCGCCAGCAGCTTGTCAGGGGTATGGATGAACACTGAAGCTTTCTTT. The encoded protein is CASSLSGVWMNTEAFF.

This clone was found a few times. At the DNA level, this CDR3 is encoded by other sequences in the same sample as well. The chain combines TRBV27 with TRBJ1-2; D is ambiguous. The length of the CDR3 is 12 residues. Trimming removed 4 bases at V and 8 bases at J, with 11 bases between. The V gene's germline CDR1 is MNHEY and CDR2 SMNVEV (reference sequence). CDR3 loop: CASSSPMGGYTF. The CDR3 bases are TGTGCCAGCAGTTCCCCCATGGGAGGCTACACCTTC.

This clone was observed once. The chain carries TRBV6-6 and TRBJ2-2; D gene uncertain. V was shortened by 5 bases and J by 0 bases, with 13 bases between the two germline ends. Germline V CDR1 and CDR2: MNHNY, SVGAGI (reference sequence). The CDR3 runs 16 residues. CDR3 bases: TGTGCCAGCAGTCCCGCTATCCCCACGAACACCGGGGAGCTGTTTTTT. It translates to CASSPAIPTNTGELFF.

This chain connects TRBV10-2 to TRBJ2-7; 7 bases are a match to TRBD2. CDR1 is WSHSY and CDR2 is SAAADI in the germline V gene. The CDR3 is 15 amino acids. V was clipped by 1 base and J by 1 base; unmatched bases: 4. CDR3 in DNA: TGCGCCAGCAGTGAGTTTAGCGGGCCGTCCTACGAGCAGTACTTC. Encoded protein: CASSEFSGPSYEQYF.

This clone was recorded a few times. V gene TRBV19 combines with J gene TRBJ1-2; unclear D gene. The CDR3 is made up of 12 amino acids. Per germline, CDR1 LNHDA and CDR2 SQIVND (reference sequence). The V gene lost 2 bases and the J gene lost 4 bases, with 5 bases spanning the gap. The CDR3 sequence is CASSISLYGYTF. Written as DNA, the CDR3 is TGTGCCAGTAGTATATCCCTCTATGGCTACACCTTC.

This clone has a handful of counts. V is TRBV19 and J is TRBJ2-7; 7 bases align to TRBD1. V was clipped by 3 bases and J by 7 bases; unmatched bases: 15. The CDR3 length is 16 residues. Germline-derived CDR1 and CDR2 are LNHDA and SQIVND (reference sequence). The CDR3 reads CASSILTAGGNREQYF. The CDR3 DNA sequence: TGTGCCAGTAGTATTTTGACGGCAGGGGGAAATCGGGAGCAGTACTTC.

The chain links TRBV11-2 to TRBJ2-4; a weak D match, TRBD1 (5 bases). Trimming cost V 1 base and J 8 bases, with 6 bases left between them. Germline V CDR1 and CDR2: SGHAT, FQNNGV. The length of the CDR3 is 12 residues. CDR3 amino acids: CASSLVQDIQYF. The CDR3 bases are TGTGCCAGCAGCTTAGTACAGGACATTCAGTACTTC.

The chain couples TRBV27 to TRBJ1-4; D call uncertain. The CDR3 has 15 residues. The germline V gene has CDR1 MNHEY and CDR2 SMNVEV (reference sequence). Trimming took off 5 bases at V and 0 bases at J, with 10 bases between the two ends. The CDR3 coding sequence is TGTGCCAGCAGTCCCCACACTTCAACTAATGAAAAACTGTTTTTT. Protein product: CASSPHTSTNEKLFF.

The V and J genes are TRBV7-9 and TRBJ1-1; TRBD1 is a possible D gene (6 bases). V lost 3 bases and J lost 6, with 14 bases in between. This CDR3 is built from 14 residues. Germline V gene sequence: CDR1 SEHNR, CDR2 FQNEAQ (reference sequence). CDR3 coding DNA: TGTGCCAGCAGCTTTACAGGGACGGCAGCTGAAGCTTTCTTT. It yields the protein CASSFTGTAAEAFF. Complete variable domain (other parts from reference TRBV7-9 and TRBJ1-1): DTGVSQNPRHKITKRGQNVTFRCDPISEHNRLYWYRQTLGQGPEFLTYFQNEAQLEKSRLLSDRFSAERPKGSFSTLEIQRTEQGDSAMYLCASSFTGTAAEAFFGQGTRLTVV.